This TCR beta chain was found in a study of blood T cell repertoires in COVID-19. Study information: Samples came from the United States, Italy and Spain, spanning acute and convalescent COVID-19. T cells, B-cell-depleted T cells, or PBMCs supplied cDNA or gDNA.

The study drew participants aged about 18 to 89 years from 20 to 30 US areas. Some clones are missing from TCRdb's copy, which holds only in-frame ones; the method was immunoSEQ multiplex PCR. Of a few hundred thousand clones in the sample, about four fifths were seen once. Sequenced input: PBMCs or T cells enriched from blood (not recorded which). This clonotype originated in a woman aged 40-49 years with acute COVID-19.

The CDR3 region has the DNA TGTGCCAGCAGCTTACGAGGGGGCAGGAATGGCTACACCTTC. This codes for CASSLRGGRNGYTF. The chain combines TRBV7-9 with TRBJ1-2, with 7 bases that match TRBD1. The CDR3 covers 14 residues. V shed 2 bases and J 6 bases; nucleotides not matched to a gene: 6. Germline V gives CDR1 SEHNR, CDR2 FQNEAQ (reference sequence).